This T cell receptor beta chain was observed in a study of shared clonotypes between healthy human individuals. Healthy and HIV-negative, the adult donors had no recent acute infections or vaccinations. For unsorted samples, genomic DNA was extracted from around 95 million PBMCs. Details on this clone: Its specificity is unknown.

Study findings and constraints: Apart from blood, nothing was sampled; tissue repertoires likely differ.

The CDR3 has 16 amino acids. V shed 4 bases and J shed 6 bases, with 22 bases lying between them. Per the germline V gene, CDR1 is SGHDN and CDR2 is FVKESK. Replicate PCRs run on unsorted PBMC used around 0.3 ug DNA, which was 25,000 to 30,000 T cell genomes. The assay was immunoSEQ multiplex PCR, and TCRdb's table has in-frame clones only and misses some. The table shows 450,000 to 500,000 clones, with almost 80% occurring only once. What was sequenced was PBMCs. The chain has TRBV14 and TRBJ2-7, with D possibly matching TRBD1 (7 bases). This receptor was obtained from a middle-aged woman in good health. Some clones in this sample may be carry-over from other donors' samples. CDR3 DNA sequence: TGTGCCAGCAGCCCTCTTGGGGGGACAGCCAGGACCGAGCAGTACTTC. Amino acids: CASSPLGGTARTEQYF. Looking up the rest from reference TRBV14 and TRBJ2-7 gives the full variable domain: EAGVTQFPSHSVIEKGQTVTLRCDPISGHDNLYWYRRVMGKEIKFLLHFVKESKQDESGMPNNRFLAERTGGTYSTLKVQPAELEDSGVYFCASSPLGGTARTEQYFGPGTRLTVT.